This TCR beta chain was observed in a study of response to subunit inactivated influenza vaccine. This clonotype was seen repeatedly, ten times or more. Using its own MiXCR run on the RT-PCR reads, TCRdb lists one record per CDR3 protein. The sample lists about 780,000 distinct CDR3 sequences, around a sixth occurring once. J was trimmed by 0 bases and V by 5 bases; bases with no gene match: 5. There are 16 residues in the CDR3. The J gene is TRBJ2-2, the V gene TRBV12-3 or TRBV12-4; 8 nucleotides align to TRBD2. The sample here was PBMCs from blood, taken 5 days after vaccination. The TCR sequence derives from a man aged 50 to 60 who received an inactivated influenza vaccine. CDR3 residues: CASSGLAGPNTGELFF. The CDR3 DNA reads as TGTGCCAGCAGTGGATTAGCGGGACCGAACACCGGGGAGCTGTTTTTT.